The clone carrying this T cell receptor (beta chain) was seen a handful of times. The antigen is undetermined. The data originate from a study of human T cells and chemical hapten exposure. Study in general: Researchers reported sensitizing an approximately 2 cm by approximately 2 cm upper inner arm skin site with 2% DPC.

Germline V CDR1 and CDR2: LGHNA, YSLEER. V lost 1 base, J lost 8 bases, and 4 bases stayed unmatched. This CDR3 contains 16 residues. Time point denoted: patch test 3, about 24 weeks after DPC sensitization. Sample treatment: therapeutic diphenylcyclopropenone sensitization with weekly scalp DPC. TCRdb reanalysed the RACE reads using MiXCR and keeps one entry per CDR3 protein. This sample has 99,000 or so distinct CDR3 sequences; about 34% occur once, and the top ten carry 2.5% to 3.5%. Points from the study as a whole: Alopecia was present in the donors, so their immune response may differ from healthy people's. While controls formed fewer of them, expanded TCRs formed significantly more large CDR3 similarity clusters.

The TCR was taken from a man aged 35 to 55 with alopecia areata. Some clones in this sample may be carry-over from other donors' samples. The rearrangement joins TRBV4-3 to TRBJ2-1; 14 bases are a match to TRBD2. Material: whole blood, obtained in connection with sensitization to the hapten diphenylcyclopropenone (DPC). The CDR3 loop is CASSQAGLAGGYEQFF. CDR3 nucleotide sequence: TGCGCCAGCAGCCAAGCCGGACTAGCGGGAGGCTATGAGCAGTTCTTC.